This TCR beta chain derives from a study of control samples from healthy donors and cancer patients. The method was immunoSEQ multiplex PCR; TCRdb's version includes in-frame clones alone and lacks a portion of them. The data contain tens of thousands of clones, 84% of them singletons. Sequenced: PBMCs. This sequence originates from a man aged 65 to 85 with lung cancer.

In nucleotides, the CDR3 is TGCGCCAGCAGCGCCCCCGGACAGGGCCGAGAGACCCAGTACTTC. Translation gives CASSAPGQGRETQYF. The chain links TRBV5-1 to TRBJ2-5, with TRBD1 matching 8 bases. Germline loops: CDR1 SGHRS, CDR2 YFSETQ. J gave up 4 bases and V 4 bases, and 9 bases lay outside the gene matches. CDR3 length: 15 amino acids.